These 20 T cell receptor beta chains came from one sample sequenced in a study of T-cell memory formation after mild COVID-19. Via MiXCR, TCRdb re-called the 5' RACE reads, giving one row per CDR3 protein. The data show fewer than 650,000 distinct CDR3 sequences, approximately 15% seen once. Sequenced material: PBMCs or a T cell subset sorted from them (not recorded which). All receptors derive from an adult woman who had mild COVID-19 (a few samples of this study predate the infection). Cell type and time point are not known.

The rearrangement links TRBV12-3 or TRBV12-4 to TRBJ2-1; tentatively, D is TRBD2 (6 bases). Trimming took off 3 bases at V and 9 bases at J, with 9 bases between the two ends. The CDR3 extends over 12 amino acids. CDR3 DNA sequence: TGTGCCAGCAGTTTGGGGCGGGGTGAGCAGTTCTTC. It codes for CASSLGRGEQFF.

There are many counts of this clonotype. The rearrangement uses TRBV12-3 or TRBV12-4 and TRBJ2-1; 10 bases align to TRBD2. V shed 6 bases and J 0 bases; nucleotides not matched to a gene: 5. The CDR3 has 16 residues. Written as DNA, the CDR3 is TGTGCCAGCAGCCGAACTAGCGGGACCTCCTACAATGAGCAGTTCTTC. This gives the protein CASSRTSGTSYNEQFF.

This clonotype occurred a few times. The V and J genes are TRBV5-6 and TRBJ1-2, with D tentatively TRBD1 (5 bases). The CDR3 spans 14 residues. V was shortened by 0 bases and J by 4 bases, with 10 bases between the two germline ends. CDR1 and CDR2 (germline): SGHDT, YYEEEE. The CDR3 DNA is TGTGCCAGCAGCTTGGGGGGGTTGGCCTATGGCTACACCTTC. This codes for CASSLGGLAYGYTF. Using reference TRBV5-6 and TRBJ1-2 for the parts outside the CDR3, the full variable domain is DAGVTQSPTHLIKTRGQQVTLRCSPKSGHDTVSWYQQALGQGPQFIFQYYEEEERQRGNFPDRFSGHQFPNYSSELNVNALLLGDSALYLCASSLGGLAYGYTFGSGTRLTVV.

This clonotype was detected only a few times. The V and J genes are TRBV5-5 and TRBJ2-2, with 9 bases that match TRBD1. Trimming removed 4 bases from V and 1 base from J; junction bases left unmatched: 5. This CDR3 comprises 16 residues. Germline V lookup: CDR1 SGHKS, CDR2 YYEKEE (reference sequence). The CDR3 reads CASSPGTGRNTGELFF. The CDR3 DNA reads TGTGCCAGCAGCCCGGGGACAGGGAGGAACACCGGGGAGCTGTTTTTT.

The table lists this clonotype with a few counts. The chain uses TRBV12-3 or TRBV12-4 and TRBJ2-2; no definite D call. V lost 11 bases and J lost 3, with 19 bases in between. The CDR3 is 15 residues long. The CDR3 DNA sequence: TGTGCCGCGCGTACCGCCGACGTGGACACCGGGGAGCTGTTTTTT. Its protein product is CAARTADVDTGELFF.

The gene calls are TRBV20-1 and TRBJ2-2, with 8 bases matching TRBD1. The CDR3 runs to 14 residues. V shed 5 bases and J 6 bases; nucleotides not matched to a gene: 8. Germline V gene lookup returns CDR1 DFQATT and CDR2 SNEGSKA (reference sequence). The CDR3 nucleotides read TGCAGTGCTGGGGGTGGACAGGGACCCGGGGAGCTGTTTTTT. Its protein product is CSAGGGQGPGELFF.

The chain combines TRBV2 with TRBJ2-1, with TRBD1 matching over 7 bases. The CDR3 is 15 residues long. CDR1 is SNHLY and CDR2 is FYNNEI in the germline V gene. V shed 6 bases, J shed 3 bases, and the junction held 8 bases outside the gene matches. DNA for the CDR3: TGTGCCAGCAGCTTCGACAGGGCCCACTACAATGAGCAGTTCTTC. Protein: CASSFDRAHYNEQFF.

This chain links TRBV6-4 with TRBJ2-7; 9 bases fit TRBD2. Germline CDR1 reads MRHNA; CDR2 reads SNTAGT. The CDR3 spans 16 residues. V gave up 5 bases and J gave up 0 bases; unmatched junction bases: 8. The CDR3 region is CASSPASGNPSYEQYF. The CDR3 bases are TGTGCCAGCAGTCCAGCTAGCGGGAACCCCTCCTACGAGCAGTACTTC.

This clonotype turned up a few times. The CDR3 DNA sequence: TGTGCCAGCAGCGGCCCTCGTTTGGGTCCTAGCACAGATACGCAGTATTTT. As protein: CASSGPRLGPSTDTQYF. V usage is TRBV7-3 and J usage is TRBJ2-3; the D is unclear. Germline V gene lookup returns CDR1 SGHTA and CDR2 FQGTGA. Trimming removed 5 bases at V and 0 bases at J, with 18 bases between. CDR3 size: 17 residues.

V gene TRBV6-5 combines with J gene TRBJ2-3; 9 positions agree with TRBD2. V shed 6 bases, J shed 5 bases, and the junction held 6 bases outside the gene matches. The CDR3 covers 14 residues. CDR1 and CDR2 (germline): MNHEY, SVGAGI. CDR3 coding DNA: TGTGCCAGCAGCTTGGGACTAGCTGTAGATACGCAGTATTTT. Translation: CASSLGLAVDTQYF.

This clonotype was seen more than once but under ten times. The J gene is TRBJ2-7, the V gene TRBV7-2; 9 bases map to TRBD2. J was trimmed by 1 base and V by 5 bases; bases with no gene match: 12. This CDR3 region has 17 residues. CDR1 is SGHTA, CDR2 FQGNSA, per germline. The CDR3 loop reads CASSVGLARRVSYEQYF. CDR3 nucleotide sequence: TGTGCCAGCAGCGTGGGACTAGCCAGAAGGGTTTCCTACGAGCAGTACTTC.

In its sample, this clonotype was seen many times. V gene TRBV7-2 combines with J gene TRBJ2-5; possibly TRBD1 for D (5 bases). This CDR3 comprises 16 residues. The V end lost 2 bases, the J end lost 4 bases, and 17 bases lay between the germline ends. Germline V gives CDR1 SGHTA, CDR2 FQGNSA. CDR3 DNA: TGTGCCAGCAGCTTAATCGGCAGGGTAGATTCAGAGACCCAGTACTTC. This translates into CASSLIGRVDSETQYF.

This chain joins TRBV11-2 and TRBJ2-1; 8 bases are a match to TRBD1. Trimming took 1 base from V and 7 from J; bases not matched to a gene: 12. The germline CDR1 and CDR2 sequences are SGHAT and FQNNGV. The CDR3 spans 17 residues. CDR3 loop: CASSLAQGASLSNEQFF. The DNA of the CDR3 is TGTGCCAGCAGCTTAGCCCAGGGGGCATCCCTATCGAATGAGCAGTTCTTC.

V usage is TRBV4-1 and J usage is TRBJ2-6; TRBD2 aligns across 9 bases. Germline-derived CDR1 and CDR2 are MGHRA and YSYEKL. This CDR3 spans 19 amino acids. V was clipped by 0 bases and J by 0 bases; unmatched bases: 6. The CDR3 region is CASSQDQAGGYSGANVLTF. The CDR3 DNA is TGCGCCAGCAGCCAAGATCAAGCGGGGGGCTACTCTGGGGCCAACGTCCTGACTTTC.

The DNA for the CDR3 is TGTGCCAGCAGTTACTTCCCTGGGGATACGCAGTATTTT. Protein: CASSYFPGDTQYF. The rearrangement joins TRBV6-5 to TRBJ2-3; D remains ambiguous. Trimming left V 1 base short and J 6 bases short, with 8 bases between. The CDR3 contains 13 residues. The germline V gene encodes CDR1 MNHEY and CDR2 SVGAGI.

This chain connects TRBV2 to TRBJ1-1; 12 bases line up with TRBD1. Germline CDR1 is SNHLY and CDR2 is FYNNEI. The CDR3 sequence is 17 residues long. J was trimmed by 0 bases and V by 11 bases; bases with no gene match: 13. The CDR3 bases are TGTGCCTCAGGGACAGGGGGCGCTTGGAGTTTGAACACTGAAGCTTTCTTT. Translated, it gives CASGTGGAWSLNTEAFF.

The chain uses TRBV15 and TRBJ2-1; D is unclear. This CDR3 is built from 12 residues. V lost 3 bases to trimming and J lost 9 bases, with 9 bases between them. Germline CDR1 is LNHNV and CDR2 is YYDKDF (reference sequence). As DNA, the CDR3 is TGTGCCACCAGCAGGCGGTTCGGTGAGCAGTTCTTC. This encodes CATSRRFGEQFF.

This clonotype was seen a handful of times. The rearrangement uses TRBV29-1 and TRBJ1-4; D perhaps matches TRBD1 (5 bases). The CDR3 is 13 amino acids. Germline V gene lookup returns CDR1 SQVTM and CDR2 ANQGSEA. V lost 4 bases to trimming and J lost 6 bases, with 12 bases between them. The CDR3 sequence is CSVATGLDEKLFF. Written as DNA, the CDR3 is TGCAGCGTTGCGACGGGGCTGGATGAAAAACTGTTTTTT.

Only a few counts were recorded for this clonotype. The rearrangement uses TRBV7-2 and TRBJ2-5, with 9 bases matching TRBD2. Per germline, CDR1 SGHTA and CDR2 FQGNSA. V lost 4 bases and J lost 4; bases outside the gene matches: 13. CDR3 length equals 17 residues. The CDR3 DNA reads TGTGCCAGCAGCTCCCCCGGATCCGCGGGAGGGGGAGAGACCCAGTACTTC. The encoded protein is CASSSPGSAGGGETQYF.

The rearrangement links TRBV15 to TRBJ1-5; 9 bases align to TRBD1. This CDR3 has 16 residues. The germline gives CDR1 LNHNV, CDR2 YYDKDF (reference sequence). V gave up 3 bases and J gave up 4 bases; unmatched junction bases: 7. The CDR3 coding sequence is TGTGCCACCAGCAGCCCCTGGACAGGGGATAATCAGCCCCAGCATTTT. It is translated as CATSSPWTGDNQPQHF. The variable domain in full, with the rest retrieved from reference TRBV15 and TRBJ1-5, is DAMVIQNPRYQVTQFGKPVTLSCSQTLNHNVMYWYQQKSSQAPKLLFHYYDKDFNNEADTPDNFQSRRPNTSFCFLDIRSPGLGDTAMYLCATSSPWTGDNQPQHFGDGTRLSIL.